A selection of T cell receptor beta chains follows, all from one sample in a study of molecular identifiers for immune sequencing clone quantification. MiXCR, applied by TCRdb to the PCR reads, yields one record per CDR3 protein. The table has about 68,000 distinct CDR3 sequences, over 15% seen once; the top ten hold about 1.5%. Material for sequencing was naive CD8+ T cells from blood, with Jurkat cell RNA spiked in. The receptors were gathered from a human donor in good health. Some libraries in this study had Jurkat cell RNA spiked in. Each CDR3 is given without its conserved first and last residue. A row's size may be missing; if present it is once, few, many or a size class.

abundance	v_gene	j_gene	CDR3aa
many	TRBV7-8	TRBJ2-7	ASSLAVAGVSPYEQY
many	TRBV5-5	TRBJ2-3	ASSLEAFNTDTQY
many	TRBV21-1	TRBJ2-7	ASSKAGYEQY
-	TRBV4-1	TRBJ2-5	AGSPTGETQY
-	TRBV12-3/TRBV12-4	TRBJ1-6	ASSLSGDSPLH
many	TRBV4-2	TRBJ2-7	ASSQEGGRSLPSYEQY
many	TRBV13	TRBJ2-1	ASSLELAGEPMNEQF
many	TRBV29-1	TRBJ1-1	SVEGQGNTEAF
-	TRBV12-3/TRBV12-4	TRBJ2-3	ASSHTEGARDTQY
many	TRBV4-1	TRBJ1-1	ASSPILNPEAF
many	TRBV11-2	TRBJ2-7	ASSTDWAYEQY
many	TRBV7-6	TRBJ2-2	ASSLTGGPFRTGELF
-	TRBV12-3/TRBV12-4	TRBJ1-1	ASRGNMNTEAL
few	TRBV9	TRBJ2-3	ASSPAGGAGGLSTDTQY
many	TRBV4-1	TRBJ1-1	ASSQFTGGMNTEAF
many	TRBV6-5	TRBJ2-7	ASSFGGEQY
-	TRBV27	TRBJ2-7	ASSQGQNYEQY
many	TRBV24-1	TRBJ2-1	ATSVPGEQF
many	TRBV6-5	TRBJ2-2	ASTRGSGIGELF
many	TRBV7-2	TRBJ1-1	ASSTFRGANTEAF
many	TRBV5-4	TRBJ2-7	ASSPSGYEQY
many	TRBV25-1	TRBJ2-7	ASSETLYEQY
many	TRBV19	TRBJ1-4	ARTGGRDATNEKLF
many	TRBV7-9	TRBJ2-7	ASSLTGGRPSSYEQY
many	TRBV5-5	TRBJ1-1	ASSLGQGADTEAF
many	TRBV7-6	TRBJ1-5	ASSLGARGYQPQH